Listed here is a single TCR beta chain. Sequencing was performed with immunoSEQ multiplex PCR; in TCRdb, only in-frame clones are kept and a portion is missing. Of about 57,000 clones listed, around three quarters are singletons. The sample is drawn from a study of blood T cell repertoires in COVID-19. The receptor comes from a human donor in a cohort sampled during active COVID-19. Source material: peripheral blood.

CDR3 sequence reads: CASSVVAGAYNEQFF. Written as DNA, the CDR3 is TGTGCCAGCAGCGTAGTAGCGGGAGCCTACAATGAGCAGTTCTTC. This sequence joins TRBV9 and TRBJ2-1; TRBD2 aligns across 9 bases. V lost 0 bases and J lost 2; bases outside the gene matches: 0. This CDR3 is built from 15 residues. Looked up from germline, CDR1 is SGDLS and CDR2 is YYNGEE.